The following is a T cell receptor beta chain sequence with its context. Naivety among CD8 cells was defined by CD45RO negativity and positive CCR7 selection, thereby excluding terminally differentiated effector memory CD45RA+ cells. The data originate from a study of shared clonotypes between healthy human individuals. V lost 0 bases, J lost 4 bases, and 24 bases lay in between. This CDR3 comprises 19 residues. Germline CDR1 SNHLY, CDR2 FYNNEI. Genomic DNA belonging to each subset was distributed in equal measure over several immunoSEQ plates. Sequenced by immunoSEQ multiplex PCR; TCRdb stores in-frame clones only, minus some. The sample carries about 2,200,000 clones, about 92% recorded once.

The chain carries TRBV2 and TRBJ1-2, with a weak D call TRBD1 (6 bases). Specimen: naive CD8+ T cells from PBMCs. This TCR was recovered from a man between 18 and 35 years old in good health. Some clones in this sample may be carry-over from other donors' samples. CDR3 residues: CASSEAILPRDKSLYGYTF. The CDR3 bases are TGTGCCAGCAGTGAAGCGATCCTCCCCCGGGACAAATCCCTCTATGGCTACACCTTC.